This is a list of T cell receptor beta chains from one sample in a study of control samples from healthy donors and cancer patients. Some clones are missing from TCRdb's copy, which holds only in-frame ones; the method was immunoSEQ multiplex PCR. The sample includes 90,000 to 110,000 clones, around 88% of them seen just once. The sample taken for sequencing was blood. Receptors originate from a woman aged 50 to 60 in good health. CDR3s include the opening cysteine and the closing phenylalanine or tryptophan. A D gene is named only where the DNA matches it firmly. Clone size is shown for a subset of rows, as once, few, many or a class of expanded clone.

TRBJ1-1 | 16 | TRBD1 | TRBV5-6 | - | TGTGCCAGCAGCCGGGGCCCCCAGGGGGTTGAGACTGAAGCTTTCTTT | CASSRGPQGVETEAFF
TRBJ1-2 | 13 | - | TRBV24-1 | - | TGTGCCACCAGTGCCTCGCCGGGCGGTGGCTACACCTTC | CATSASPGGGYTF
TRBJ1-5 | 11 | - | TRBV20-1 | few | TGCAGTGCTAGTTCAGGGCAGCCCCAGCATTTT | CSASSGQPQHF
TRBJ1-4 | 13 | - | TRBV6-5 | - | TGTGCCAGCAGGAGACAGCAAGAGGGAAAACTGTTTTTT | CASRRQQEGKLFF
TRBJ1-2 | 16 | - | TRBV7-2 | - | TGTGCCAGCAGCAACCGCTTGCCGAGAAGAGGCTATGGCTACACCTTC | CASSNRLPRRGYGYTF
TRBJ2-2 | 15 | TRBD1 | TRBV24-1 | - | TGTGCCACCAGTGACTCCGGGACAGGGTCCGGGGAGCTGTTTTTT | CATSDSGTGSGELFF
TRBJ2-7 | 14 | - | TRBV19 | - | TGTGCCAGTAGTACCGCGGTGCTGGGCTACGAGCAGTACTTC | CASSTAVLGYEQYF
TRBJ2-1 | 14 | TRBD2 | TRBV20-1 | - | TGCAGTGCTAGTTCTAGCGGGGGGGCCAGTGAGCAGTTCTTC | CSASSSGGASEQFF
TRBJ2-2 | 16 | - | TRBV28 | - | TGTGCCAGCAGTTTGTTCCAGGGCGGGTTTTCCGGGGAGCTGTTTTTT | CASSLFQGGFSGELFF
TRBJ2-2 | 14 | - | TRBV18 | - | TGTGCCAGCTCACTCGACTCGAACACCGGGGAGCTGTTTTTT | CASSLDSNTGELFF
TRBJ1-5 | 13 | - | TRBV4-3 | - | TGCGCCAGCAGCCAGACACTACTCCAGCCCCAGCATTTT | CASSQTLLQPQHF
TRBJ2-7 | 16 | TRBD1 | TRBV11-2 | - | TGTGCCAGCGTAGGCCCTGAAGGGACAGGGACATACGAGCAGTACTTC | CASVGPEGTGTYEQYF
TRBJ2-3 | 14 | TRBD2 | TRBV5-4 | - | TGTGCCAGCTCGAGCGGGGGGGCGTCAGATACGCAGTATTTT | CASSSGGASDTQYF
TRBJ1-5 | 14 | TRBD1 | TRBV5-1 | once | TGCGCCAGCAGCTTCGAACAGGGGGGTCAGCCCCAGCATTTT | CASSFEQGGQPQHF
TRBJ2-3 | 14 | - | TRBV10-3 | - | TGTGCCATTGGCCGGGACGCACGCACAGATACGCAGTATTTT | CAIGRDARTDTQYF
TRBJ2-5 | 15 | - | TRBV7-2 | - | TGTGCCAGCAGCTTAGCCCCCACTAGTGGAGAGACCCAGTACTTC | CASSLAPTSGETQYF
TRBJ2-5 | 14 | - | TRBV6-5 | - | TGTGCCAGCAGTTACCTAGGGGTGGGAGAGACCCAGTACTTC | CASSYLGVGETQYF
TRBJ1-3 | 16 | - | TRBV5-1 | - | TGCGCCAGCAGCTTGATGGCGGGGCTCTCTGGAAACACCATATATTTT | CASSLMAGLSGNTIYF
TRBJ1-5 | 13 | - | TRBV30 | - | TGTGCCTGGGCCCGCCTCGGAGAAGGGCCCCAGCATTTT | CAWARLGEGPQHF
TRBJ2-2 | 13 | - | TRBV29-1 | - | TGCAGCGTTGAATCCGAGAACACCGGGGAGCTGTTTTTT | CSVESENTGELFF
TRBJ1-6 | 16 | TRBD1 | TRBV19 | - | TGTGCCACTAAAGACAGGGCCCTCTCCTATAATTCACCCCTCCACTTT | CATKDRALSYNSPLHF
TRBJ1-5 | 16 | TRBD1 | TRBV30 | - | TGTGCCTGGACTGGTCAGGGGGCGATCCGCAATCAGCCCCAGCATTTT | CAWTGQGAIRNQPQHF
TRBJ1-1 | 14 | - | TRBV3-1/TRBV3-2 | few | TGTGCCAGCAGCCAAGTAGGGGGGAACACTGAAGCTTTCTTT | CASSQVGGNTEAFF
TRBJ1-5 | 16 | - | TRBV10-3 | - | TGTGCCATCAGTGAATGGGGGGACCTTAGCAATCAGCCCCAGCATTTT | CAISEWGDLSNQPQHF
TRBJ1-2 | 14 | - | TRBV12-5 | - | TGTGCTAGTGGTCTACAGACGTGGAACTATGGCTACACCTTC | CASGLQTWNYGYTF
TRBJ2-5 | 12 | - | TRBV12-3/TRBV12-4 | - | TGTGCCAGCAGTTTACCGCCAGAGACCCAGTACTTC | CASSLPPETQYF
TRBJ2-5 | 20 | - | TRBV7-5 | once | TGTGTCAGAAGCTTAGCAGTTGTTCAGGGTCGCGGAACAGTTGTAGAGACCCAGTACTTC | CVRSLAVVQGRGTVVETQYF
TRBJ2-1 | 15 | - | TRBV6-1 | few | TGTGCCAGCCGTGAAGTAGCGTCGGAGGTCGATGAGCAGTTCTTC | CASREVASEVDEQFF
TRBJ2-5 | 13 | - | TRBV5-1 | - | TGCGCCAGCAGCGGAGGGGGCGCGGAGACCCAGTACTTC | CASSGGGAETQYF
TRBJ2-3 | 16 | TRBD2 | TRBV7-2 | - | TGTGCCAGCGGCTCCCGCCGGGGGGGCCCCCAAGATACGCAGTATTTT | CASGSRRGGPQDTQYF
TRBJ2-1 | 16 | TRBD1 | TRBV7-2 | - | TGTGCCAGCAGCGTATCGACAGGGGACCCCTACAATGAGCAGTTCTTC | CASSVSTGDPYNEQFF
TRBJ2-1 | 15 | TRBD2 | TRBV5-1 | - | TGCGCCAGCAGCTTGGGGACTAGCGGTTCAGATGAGCAGTTCTTC | CASSLGTSGSDEQFF
TRBJ1-5 | 15 | - | TRBV5-1 | - | TGCGCCAGCAGCTTGGACGGTCAGAGAAATCAGCCCCAGCATTTT | CASSLDGQRNQPQHF
TRBJ2-5 | 15 | TRBD1 | TRBV24-1 | - | TGTGCCACCAGTGATCGGACAGGACCCGGAGAGACCCAGTACTTC | CATSDRTGPGETQYF
TRBJ2-2 | 14 | TRBD1 | TRBV19 | - | TGTGCCACTAGGGACAGGGGGGAACACCGGGGAGCTGTTTTT | CATRDRGEHRGAVF
TRBJ1-2 | 13 | - | TRBV11-2 | - | TGTGCCAGCAGCTTAGCCAGGGTTGATGGCTACACCTTC | CASSLARVDGYTF
TRBJ1-5 | 16 | - | TRBV7-2 | - | TGTGCCAGCAGCTTACGGGGGGCTTCTAGCAATCAGCCCCAGCATTTT | CASSLRGASSNQPQHF
TRBJ2-2 | 13 | TRBD1 | TRBV7-8 | - | TGTGCCAGCAGCTTCGGACAGGCCGGGGAGCTGTTTTTT | CASSFGQAGELFF
TRBJ1-4 | 14 | - | TRBV19 | medium-sized | TGTGCCAGTAAACCATTAGCAACTAATGAAAAACTGTTTTTT | CASKPLATNEKLFF
TRBJ2-5 | 17 | - | TRBV5-5 | - | TGTGCCAGCAGCTTGCGGGATTACAGGGTGCTTGGGGAGACCCAGTACTTC | CASSLRDYRVLGETQYF
TRBJ1-1 | 14 | - | TRBV5-1 | - | TGCGCCAGCAGCTTTTTCCAGCAGAACACTGAAGCTTTCTTT | CASSFFQQNTEAFF
TRBJ2-3 | 16 | TRBD2 | TRBV6-6 | - | TGTGCCAGCAGTCGTCGGGAGGGGACTAGCACAGATACGCAGTATTTT | CASSRREGTSTDTQYF
TRBJ1-1 | 14 | - | TRBV7-9 | - | TGTGCCAGCAGCTCGGGGACGGCTAACACTGAAGCTTTCTTT | CASSSGTANTEAFF
TRBJ2-1 | 16 | - | TRBV18 | - | TGTGCCAGCTCACCTCCGACGGCAAGCTCCTACAATGAGCAGTTCTTC | CASSPPTASSYNEQFF
TRBJ1-1 | 17 | TRBD1 | TRBV5-5 | - | TGTGCCAGCAGCCCTGGGACAGGAGGGTGGATGAACACTGAAGCTTTCTTT | CASSPGTGGWMNTEAFF